A selection of T cell receptor beta chains follows, all from one sample in a study of shared clonotypes between healthy human individuals. This table comes from immunoSEQ multiplex PCR, and its TCRdb copy is limited to in-frame clones, with some not included. The sample carries 550,000 to 750,000 clones, roughly nine tenths recorded once. The specimen sequenced was naive CD8+ T cells sorted from blood. All receptors come from a man aged 25 to 45 in good health. CDR3s include the opening cysteine and the closing phenylalanine or tryptophan. The D gene is left open where the match is weak. Clone size is given for some rows only: seen once, a few or many times, or a class if the clone is expanded.

-	TRBV10-3	TRBJ1-1	-	CAIIRLPTPSNTEAFF	TGTGCCATCATTCGACTTCCGACTCCCTCGAACACTGAAGCTTTCTTT
-	TRBV15	TRBJ2-1	TRBD2	CATSGTSSYNEQFF	TGTGCCACCAGCGGGACTAGCTCCTACAATGAGCAGTTCTTC
once	TRBV19	TRBJ2-7	TRBD2	CASSIRTSGSYEQYF	TGTGCCAGTAGTATCCGGACTAGCGGCTCCTACGAGCAGTACTTC
-	TRBV29-1	TRBJ2-5	TRBD1	CSVPRTGGGETQYF	TGCAGCGTCCCACGGACAGGGGGAGGAGAGACCCAGTACTTC
-	TRBV11-1	TRBJ2-3	TRBD2	CASSLASLAGTDTQYF	TGTGCCAGCAGCTTAGCCTCACTAGCGGGAACCGATACGCAGTATTTT
-	TRBV5-6	TRBJ2-7	-	CASSASGTGRYEQYF	TGTGCCAGCAGCGCGTCCGGAACAGGGAGGTACGAGCAGTACTTC
-	TRBV9	TRBJ2-1	-	CASSVSHSVGSRDEQFF	TGTGCCAGCAGCGTAAGCCACAGCGTTGGGTCCCGCGATGAGCAGTTCTTC
-	TRBV14	TRBJ2-2	-	CASSRKKISNTGELFF	TGTGCCAGCAGCCGGAAGAAGATTTCGAACACCGGGGAGCTGTTTTTT
-	TRBV28	TRBJ1-5	-	CASSFRDGHQPQHF	TGTGCCAGCAGTTTCCGGGACGGTCATCAGCCCCAGCATTTT
-	TRBV13	TRBJ2-1	TRBD2	CASSPGLGSYNEQFF	TGTGCCAGCAGCCCGGGACTAGGGTCCTACAATGAGCAGTTCTTC
-	TRBV6-5	TRBJ2-7	-	CASSYRARNYEQYF	TGTGCCAGCAGTTACCGCGCTAGGAACTACGAGCAGTACTTC
-	TRBV2	TRBJ2-7	-	CASTTSVGYEQYF	TGTGCCAGCACTACTTCCGTTGGCTACGAGCAGTACTTC
-	TRBV7-2	TRBJ2-7	TRBD2	CASSLSGLVIEQYF	TGTGCCAGCAGCTTATCGGGACTAGTGATCGAGCAGTACTTC
-	TRBV6-5	TRBJ1-5	-	CASSPGVIQPQHF	TGTGCCAGCAGTCCCGGAGTAATTCAGCCCCAGCATTTT
-	TRBV9	TRBJ2-7	TRBD2	CASSPSTSGYGEQYF	TGTGCCAGCAGCCCATCGACTAGCGGCTATGGCGAGCAGTACTTC
once	TRBV6-1	TRBJ2-1	-	CASHKELGQFF	TGTGCCAGTCATAAAGAATTGGGGCAGTTCTTC
few	TRBV25-1	TRBJ2-1	TRBD1	CASSEDRGNEQFF	TGTGCCAGCAGTGAAGACAGGGGCAATGAGCAGTTCTTC
-	TRBV5-6	TRBJ2-7	-	CASSPDGTAYEQYF	TGTGCCAGCAGCCCCGATGGGACCGCTTACGAGCAGTACTTC
few	TRBV7-9	TRBJ2-3	-	CASSDSLGTDTQYF	TGTGCCAGCAGCGACAGTCTGGGCACAGATACGCAGTATTTT
-	TRBV6-1	TRBJ1-1	TRBD1	CASSESYGTGGSPF	TGTGCCAGCAGTGAAAGCTATGGGACAGGGGGTTCCCCTTTT
-	TRBV27	TRBJ2-1	TRBD1	CASSLRDRPYNEQFF	TGTGCCAGCAGTTTACGGGACAGGCCCTACAATGAGCAGTTCTTC
-	TRBV11-2	TRBJ1-1	-	CASSLVGDAWNTEAFF	TGTGCCAGCAGCTTAGTAGGGGACGCCTGGAACACTGAAGCTTTCTTT
-	TRBV9	TRBJ2-1	TRBD2	CASTGGSGSEQFF	TGTGCCAGCACAGGCGGTAGCGGGAGTGAGCAGTTCTTC
-	TRBV12-2	TRBJ2-2	-	CASRLARSGEGNTGELFF	TGTGCAAGTCGCTTAGCTCGTAGCGGGGAGGGGAACACCGGGGAGCTGTTTTTT
-	TRBV4-1	TRBJ2-5	-	CASSQREETQYF	TGCGCCAGCAGCCAACGGGAGGAGACCCAGTACTTC
-	TRBV2	TRBJ2-5	-	CASSDTNQETQYF	TGTGCCAGCAGTGACACCAACCAAGAGACCCAGTACTTC
-	TRBV2	TRBJ2-7	-	CASTAGFSYEQYF	TGTGCCAGCACCGCTGGGTTTTCCTACGAGCAGTACTTC
-	TRBV6-5	TRBJ2-3	-	CASSPPSGSTDTQYF	TGTGCCAGCAGCCCCCCCAGCGGGAGCACAGATACGCAGTATTTT
-	TRBV5-1	TRBJ2-7	TRBD1	CASSPLWDSYEQYF	TGCGCCAGCAGCCCCCTATGGGACAGCTACGAGCAGTACTTC
-	TRBV9	TRBJ2-6	-	CASSGLSGANVLTF	TGTGCCAGCAGCGGCCTCTCTGGGGCCAACGTCCTGACTTTC
-	TRBV28	TRBJ2-7	-	CASSSTAGQESLEQYF	TGTGCCAGCAGTTCAACCGCGGGACAAGAAAGTCTCGAGCAGTACTTC
-	TRBV28	TRBJ2-1	-	CASSFRLYNEQFF	TGTGCCAGCAGTTTCCGACTATACAATGAGCAGTTCTTC
-	TRBV27	TRBJ2-7	-	CASSFHEQGYPYEQYF	TGTGCCAGCAGTTTCCATGAGCAGGGCTACCCCTACGAGCAGTACTTC
-	TRBV9	TRBJ2-3	-	CASSEGRLGVTDTQYF	TGTGCCAGCAGCGAGGGGAGACTGGGGGTCACAGATACGCAGTATTTT
-	TRBV29-1	TRBJ2-1	-	CSVTYPRPYNEQFF	TGCAGCGTCACTTACCCCCGGCCCTACAATGAGCAGTTCTTC
-	TRBV7-9	TRBJ2-5	-	CASSPGQVQETQYF	TGTGCCAGCAGCCCCGGACAAGTCCAAGAGACCCAGTACTTC
-	TRBV28	TRBJ2-7	-	CATGGLTGYEQYF	TGTGCCACCGGAGGATTGACGGGCTACGAGCAGTACTTC
-	TRBV7-8	TRBJ2-1	TRBD2	CASSFSAGVANEQFF	TGTGCCAGCAGCTTTTCAGCGGGAGTCGCGAATGAGCAGTTCTTC
-	TRBV19	TRBJ1-5	-	CASSRLGVNQPQHF	TGTGCCAGTAGTCGATTGGGAGTTAATCAGCCCCAGCATTTT
-	TRBV5-1	TRBJ2-1	-	CASSLELAASYNEQFF	TGCGCCAGCAGCTTGGAACTAGCCGCCTCCTACAATGAGCAGTTCTTC
-	TRBV11-2	TRBJ2-1	-	CASSLGGTSVNEQFF	TGTGCCAGCAGCTTAGGTGGCACTAGTGTTAATGAGCAGTTCTTC
-	TRBV7-8	TRBJ2-7	TRBD2	CASSPVLAGNYEQYF	TGTGCCAGCAGCCCCGTACTAGCGGGGAACTACGAGCAGTACTTC
-	TRBV7-9	TRBJ2-3	TRBD1	CASSSRTGEGHF	TGTGCCAGCAGCTCACGGACAGGGGAAGGGCATTTT
-	TRBV5-1	TRBJ2-7	-	CASRGSYEQYF	TGCGCCAGCAGGGGTTCCTACGAGCAGTACTTC
-	TRBV5-6	TRBJ2-3	-	CASSQGIGDTQYF	TGTGCCAGCAGTCAGGGAATAGGAGATACGCAGTATTTT
few	TRBV14	TRBJ2-7	TRBD2	CASSQSSGRVYEQYF	TGTGCCAGCAGCCAATCTAGCGGGAGAGTGTACGAGCAGTACTTC
-	TRBV11-2	TRBJ2-2	TRBD2	CASSRLAGGPTGELFF	TGTGCCAGCAGCAGACTAGCGGGAGGGCCGACCGGGGAGCTGTTTTTT
-	TRBV4-1	TRBJ2-1	TRBD2	CASSQEISGLAGGGEQFF	TGCGCCAGCAGCCAAGAAATATCGGGACTAGCGGGAGGTGGTGAGCAGTTCTTC
-	TRBV19	TRBJ2-6	-	CASSTPGLGANVLTF	TGTGCCAGTAGTACTCCGGGGCTTGGGGCCAACGTCCTGACTTTC
-	TRBV7-9	TRBJ2-1	TRBD2	CASSSRTSGSLNEQFF	TGTGCCAGCAGCTCTCGCACTAGCGGGAGTTTGAATGAGCAGTTCTTC
-	TRBV4-3	TRBJ2-2	-	CASSQVVDVAAGELFF	TGCGCCAGCAGCCAAGTTGTGGACGTGGCCGCCGGGGAGCTGTTTTTT
-	TRBV19	TRBJ2-3	TRBD2	CASSIAGLAEAVF	TGTGCCAGTAGTATAGCAGGACTAGCGGAAGCGGTTTTT